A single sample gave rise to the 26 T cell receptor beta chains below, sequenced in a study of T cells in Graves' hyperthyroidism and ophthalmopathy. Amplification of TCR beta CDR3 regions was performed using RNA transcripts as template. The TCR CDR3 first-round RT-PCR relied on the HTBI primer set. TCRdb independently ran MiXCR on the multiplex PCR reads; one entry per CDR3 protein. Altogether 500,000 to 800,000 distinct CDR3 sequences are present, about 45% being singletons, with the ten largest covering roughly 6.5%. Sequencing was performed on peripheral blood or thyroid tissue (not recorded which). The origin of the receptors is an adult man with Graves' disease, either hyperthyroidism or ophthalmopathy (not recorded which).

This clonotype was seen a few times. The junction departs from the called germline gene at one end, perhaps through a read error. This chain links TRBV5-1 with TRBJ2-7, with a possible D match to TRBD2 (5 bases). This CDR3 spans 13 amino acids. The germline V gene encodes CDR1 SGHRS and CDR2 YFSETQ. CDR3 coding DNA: TGTGCCAGCAGCCAAGACGGACTCGACGAGCAGTACTTC. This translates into CASSQDGLDEQYF.

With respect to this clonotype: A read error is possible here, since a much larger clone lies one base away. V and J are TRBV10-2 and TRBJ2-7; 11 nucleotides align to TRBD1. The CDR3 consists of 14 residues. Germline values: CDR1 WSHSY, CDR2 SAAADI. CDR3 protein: CASRSGTGGYEQYF. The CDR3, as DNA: TGTGCCAGCAGGTCCGGGACAGGGGGCTACGAGCAGTACTTC.

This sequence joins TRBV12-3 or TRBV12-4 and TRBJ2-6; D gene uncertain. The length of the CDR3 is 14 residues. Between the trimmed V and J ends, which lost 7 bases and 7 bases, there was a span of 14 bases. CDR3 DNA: TGTGCCAGCACCCCCGGCTCAAGTGCCAACGTCCTGACTTTC. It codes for CASTPGSSANVLTF.

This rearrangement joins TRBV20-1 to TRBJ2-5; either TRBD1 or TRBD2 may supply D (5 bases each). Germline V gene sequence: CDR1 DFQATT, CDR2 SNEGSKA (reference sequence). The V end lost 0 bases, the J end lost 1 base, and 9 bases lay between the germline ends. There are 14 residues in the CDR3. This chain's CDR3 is CSARDEGIQETQYF. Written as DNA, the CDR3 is TGCAGTGCTAGAGATGAGGGGATCCAAGAGACCCAGTACTTC.

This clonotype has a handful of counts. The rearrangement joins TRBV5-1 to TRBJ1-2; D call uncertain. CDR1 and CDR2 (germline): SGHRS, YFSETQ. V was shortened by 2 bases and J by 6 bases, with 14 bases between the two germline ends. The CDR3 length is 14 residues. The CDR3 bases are TGCGCCAGCAGCTTTGGAGGGAACACGGATGGCTACACCTTC. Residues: CASSFGGNTDGYTF.

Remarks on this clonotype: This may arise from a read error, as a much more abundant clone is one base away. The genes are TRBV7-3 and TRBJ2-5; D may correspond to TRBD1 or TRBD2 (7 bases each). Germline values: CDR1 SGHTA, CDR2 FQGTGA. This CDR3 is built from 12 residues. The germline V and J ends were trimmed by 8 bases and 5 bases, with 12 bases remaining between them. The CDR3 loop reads CASGTAGETQYF. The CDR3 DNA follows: TGTGCCAGCGGGACAGCGGGGGAGACCCAGTACTTC.

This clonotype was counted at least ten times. CDR3 sequence reads: CASSLGVAGQPQHF. CDR3 DNA: TGCGCCAGCAGCTTGGGCGTGGCGGGTCAGCCCCAGCATTTT. The chain recombines TRBV5-1 with TRBJ1-5; D call uncertain. The V and J ends lost 0 bases and 6 bases respectively, with 10 bases between them. Germline CDR1 and CDR2: SGHRS and YFSETQ. CDR3 length: 14 amino acids.

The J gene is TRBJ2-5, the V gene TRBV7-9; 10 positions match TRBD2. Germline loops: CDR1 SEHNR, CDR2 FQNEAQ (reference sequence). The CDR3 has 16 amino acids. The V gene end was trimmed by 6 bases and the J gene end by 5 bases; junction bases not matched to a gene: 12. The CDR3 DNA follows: TGTGCCAGCAGTTACTTCCCCGGGACTAGCGTTGAGACCCAGTACTTC. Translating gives CASSYFPGTSVETQYF.

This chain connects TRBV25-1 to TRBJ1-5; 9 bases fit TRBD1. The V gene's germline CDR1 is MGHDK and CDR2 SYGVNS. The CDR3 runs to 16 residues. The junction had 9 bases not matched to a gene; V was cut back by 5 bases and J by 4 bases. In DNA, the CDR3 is TGTGCCAGCAGTTTACACGGGACAGGGACAAATCAGCCCCAGCATTTT. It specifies CASSLHGTGTNQPQHF.

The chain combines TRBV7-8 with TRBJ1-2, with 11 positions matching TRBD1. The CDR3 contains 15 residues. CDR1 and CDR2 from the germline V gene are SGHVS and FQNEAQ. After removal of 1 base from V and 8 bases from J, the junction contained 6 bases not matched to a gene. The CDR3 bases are TGTGCCAGCAGCTTAGAAGGACAGGGGGCATCGGGCTACACCTTC. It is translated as CASSLEGQGASGYTF.

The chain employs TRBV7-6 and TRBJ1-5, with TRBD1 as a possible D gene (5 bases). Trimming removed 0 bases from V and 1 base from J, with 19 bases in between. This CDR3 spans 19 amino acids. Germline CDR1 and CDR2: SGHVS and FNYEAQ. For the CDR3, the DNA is TGTGCCAGCAGCTTAGCCGGGGCTTCGGGGGTAAGGAGCAATCAGCCCCAGCATTTT. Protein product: CASSLAGASGVRSNQPQHF.

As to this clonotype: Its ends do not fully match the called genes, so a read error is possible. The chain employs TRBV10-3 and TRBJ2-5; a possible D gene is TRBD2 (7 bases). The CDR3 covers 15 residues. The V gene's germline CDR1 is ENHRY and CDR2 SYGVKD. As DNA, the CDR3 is TGTGCCGTCAGAGGGGGGGGGATGGAGGCAGAGACCCAGTACTTC. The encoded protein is CAVRGGGMEAETQYF.

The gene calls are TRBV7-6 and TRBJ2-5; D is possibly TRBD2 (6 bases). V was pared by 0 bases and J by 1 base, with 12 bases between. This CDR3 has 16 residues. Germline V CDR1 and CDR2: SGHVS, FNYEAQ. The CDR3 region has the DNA TGTGCCAGCAGCTTAGCGGTCTTCGGGGGCCAAGAGACCCAGTACTTC. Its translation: CASSLAVFGGQETQYF.

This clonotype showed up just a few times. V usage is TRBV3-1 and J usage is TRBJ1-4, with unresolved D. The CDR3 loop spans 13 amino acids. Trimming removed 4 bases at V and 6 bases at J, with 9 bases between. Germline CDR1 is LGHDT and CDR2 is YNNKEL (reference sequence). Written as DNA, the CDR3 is TGTGCCAGCAGCCCCGACATGGATGAAAAACTGTTTTTT. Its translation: CASSPDMDEKLFF.

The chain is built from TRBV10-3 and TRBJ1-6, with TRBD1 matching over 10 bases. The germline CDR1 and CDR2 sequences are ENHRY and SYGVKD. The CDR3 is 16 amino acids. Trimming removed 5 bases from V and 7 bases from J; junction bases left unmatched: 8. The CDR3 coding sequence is TGTGCCATCAGTTCCGCGACAGGGGGCCTCAATTCACCCCTCCACTTT. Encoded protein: CAISSATGGLNSPLHF.

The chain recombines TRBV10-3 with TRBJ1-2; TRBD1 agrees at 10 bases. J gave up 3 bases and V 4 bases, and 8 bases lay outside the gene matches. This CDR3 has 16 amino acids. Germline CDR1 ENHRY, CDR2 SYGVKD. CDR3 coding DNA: TGTGCCATCAGTGGGGACAGGGGTCCGTTTGACTATGGCTACACCTTC. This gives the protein CAISGDRGPFDYGYTF.

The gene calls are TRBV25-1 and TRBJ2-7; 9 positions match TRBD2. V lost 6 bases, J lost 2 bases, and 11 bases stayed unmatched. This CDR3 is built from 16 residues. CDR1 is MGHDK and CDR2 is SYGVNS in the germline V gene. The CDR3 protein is CASSLVSLAGAYEQYF. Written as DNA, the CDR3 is TGTGCCAGCAGCTTAGTGAGTTTAGCGGGAGCCTACGAGCAGTACTTC.

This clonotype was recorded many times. The CDR3 sequence: CATSRVGSGNTIYF. The DNA of the CDR3 is TGTGCCACCAGCAGAGTAGGGTCTGGAAACACCATATATTTT. The chain has TRBV15 and TRBJ1-3; no definite D call. Deletions cut 1 base from V and 1 base from J, with 5 bases between. The CDR3 runs to 14 residues. Germline V gene data show CDR1 as LNHNV and CDR2 as YYDKDF (reference sequence).

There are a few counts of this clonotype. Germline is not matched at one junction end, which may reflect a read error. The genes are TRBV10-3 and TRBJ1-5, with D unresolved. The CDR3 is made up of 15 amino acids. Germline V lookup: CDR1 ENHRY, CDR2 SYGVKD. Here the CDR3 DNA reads TGTGCCAGCAGTGCTTACAGACTAAGCAATCAGCCCCAGCATTTT. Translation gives CASSAYRLSNQPQHF.

In nucleotides, the CDR3 is TGTGCCAGCAGCCCACCTAACAGGGCTGGGAACACTGAAGCTTTCTTT. This gives the protein CASSPPNRAGNTEAFF. The rearrangement joins TRBV7-9 to TRBJ1-1, with D tentatively TRBD1 (6 bases). The V and J ends lost 5 bases and 1 base respectively, with 17 bases between them. Germline-derived CDR1 and CDR2 are SEHNR and FQNEAQ (reference sequence). This CDR3 region has 16 residues.

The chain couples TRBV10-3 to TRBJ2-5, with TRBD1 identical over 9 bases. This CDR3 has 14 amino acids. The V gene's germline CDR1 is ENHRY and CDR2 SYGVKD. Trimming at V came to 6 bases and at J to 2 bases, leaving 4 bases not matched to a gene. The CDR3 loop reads CAIRMGQGQETQYF. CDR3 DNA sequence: TGTGCCATCAGGATGGGACAGGGACAAGAGACCCAGTACTTC.

In DNA form, the CDR3 reads TGTGCCAGCAGCTTGGACGAGGGCAGAGACACTGGAAACACCATATATTTT. Its protein is CASSLDEGRDTGNTIYF. V and J are TRBV7-2 and TRBJ1-3; D ambiguous. The CDR3 totals 17 residues. The germline V gene encodes CDR1 SGHTA and CDR2 FQGNSA. V gave up 3 bases and J gave up 2 bases, with 17 bases separating them. Full variable domain (missing parts from reference TRBV7-2 and TRBJ1-3): GAGVSQSPSNKVTEKGKDVELRCDPISGHTALYWYRQSLGQGLEFLIYFQGNSAPDKSGLPSDRFSAERTGGSVSTLTIQRTQQEDSAVYLCASSLDEGRDTGNTIYFGEGSWLTVV.

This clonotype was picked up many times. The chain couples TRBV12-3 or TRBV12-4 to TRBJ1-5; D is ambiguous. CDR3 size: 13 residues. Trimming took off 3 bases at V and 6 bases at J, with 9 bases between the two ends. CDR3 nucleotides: TGTGCCAGCAGTTTGAGGGAGGGTCAGCCCCAGCATTTT. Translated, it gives CASSLREGQPQHF.

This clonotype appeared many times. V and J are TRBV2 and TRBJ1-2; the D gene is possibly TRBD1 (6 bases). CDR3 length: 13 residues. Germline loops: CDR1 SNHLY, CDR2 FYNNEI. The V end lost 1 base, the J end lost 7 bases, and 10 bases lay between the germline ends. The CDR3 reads CASSEGGRRGYTF. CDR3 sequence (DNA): TGTGCCAGCAGTGAAGGGGGGCGGCGTGGCTACACCTTC.

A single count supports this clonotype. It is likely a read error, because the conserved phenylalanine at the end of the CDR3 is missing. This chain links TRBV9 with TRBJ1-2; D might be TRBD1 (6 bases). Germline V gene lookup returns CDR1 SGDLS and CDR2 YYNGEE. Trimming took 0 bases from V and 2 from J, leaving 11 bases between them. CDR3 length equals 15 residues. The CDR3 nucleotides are TGTGCCAGCAGCGTAGGGGGACAATCCAACTATGGCTACACCATC. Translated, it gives CASSVGGQSNYGYTI.

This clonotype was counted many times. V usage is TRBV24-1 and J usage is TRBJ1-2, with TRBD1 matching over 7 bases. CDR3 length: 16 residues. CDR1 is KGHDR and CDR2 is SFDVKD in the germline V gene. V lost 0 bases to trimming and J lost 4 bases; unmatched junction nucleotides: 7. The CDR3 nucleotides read TGTGCCACCAGTGATTTGGTCGGGACAGAGATCTATGGCTACACCTTC. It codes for CATSDLVGTEIYGYTF.